These 20 T cell receptor beta chains share one sample of origin, sequenced in a study of shared clonotypes between healthy human individuals. Sequenced by immunoSEQ multiplex PCR; TCRdb stores in-frame clones only, minus some. The sample holds around 1.4 million clones; 97% to 99% are singletons and the top ten take under 0.45%. The specimen was naive CD4+ T cells sorted from blood. Subset denoted: CD45RA+ positively selected. The source is a man aged 25-45 years in good health.

The V and J genes are TRBV4-1 and TRBJ2-7; no clear D. The V end lost 5 bases, the J end lost 3 bases, and 8 bases lay between the germline ends. The CDR3 runs to 12 residues. The germline gives CDR1 MGHRA, CDR2 YSYEKL. CDR3 sequence: CASSDANYEQYF. CDR3 nucleotide sequence: TGCGCCAGCAGCGACGCGAACTACGAGCAGTACTTC.

The chain is built from TRBV6-5 and TRBJ2-5, with 7 bases identical to TRBD1. V trimming: 1 base; J trimming: 6 bases; junction bases outside the gene matches: 8. Germline assignment: CDR1 MNHEY and CDR2 SVGAGI. There are 15 residues in the CDR3. The CDR3 coding sequence is TGTGCCAGCAGTTACTGGCGCGACAGGGCAAAGACCCAGTACTTC. This encodes CASSYWRDRAKTQYF.

V and J are TRBV29-1 and TRBJ1-5, with D unresolved. V was cut by 3 bases and J by 0 bases, with 15 bases left in between. The V gene's germline CDR1 is SQVTM and CDR2 ANQGSEA. This CDR3 region has 16 residues. The CDR3 here is CSVEYGVGYSNQPQHF. CDR3 nucleotide sequence: TGCAGCGTTGAGTATGGGGTAGGGTATAGCAATCAGCCCCAGCATTTT.

V usage is TRBV5-8 and J usage is TRBJ2-1, with TRBD2 matching over 8 bases. The J segment lost 6 bases and the V segment lost 0 bases, leaving 11 bases of the junction unmatched. The CDR3 consists of 17 residues. CDR1 and CDR2 from the germline V gene are SGHTS and YDEGEE. CDR3 in DNA: TGTGCCAGCAGCTTGGGAGGGAGACTAGCGTTTCCCAATGAGCAGTTCTTC. It translates to CASSLGGRLAFPNEQFF.

The J gene is TRBJ2-1, the V gene TRBV7-9; D gene ambiguous. The CDR3 extends over 17 amino acids. Trimming removed 3 bases at V and 1 base at J, with 16 bases between. The germline gives CDR1 SEHNR, CDR2 FQNEAQ (reference sequence). The CDR3 loop reads CASSFDKTWVSYNEQFF. CDR3 bases: TGTGCCAGCAGCTTTGATAAGACTTGGGTTTCCTACAATGAGCAGTTCTTC.

The rearrangement uses TRBV7-9 and TRBJ2-2, with D tentatively TRBD2 (6 bases). This CDR3 has 15 amino acids. Germline loops: CDR1 SEHNR, CDR2 FQNEAQ (reference sequence). V was pared by 1 base and J by 6 bases, with 12 bases between. This chain's CDR3 is CASSLEEGRPGELFF. CDR3 DNA sequence: TGTGCCAGCAGCTTAGAAGAGGGGAGGCCCGGGGAGCTGTTTTTT. Full variable domain (remainder filled in from reference TRBV7-9 and TRBJ2-2): DTGVSQNPRHKITKRGQNVTFRCDPISEHNRLYWYRQTLGQGPEFLTYFQNEAQLEKSRLLSDRFSAERPKGSFSTLEIQRTEQGDSAMYLCASSLEEGRPGELFFGEGSRLTVL.

V and J are TRBV28 and TRBJ2-4; D remains unclear. Trimming took 7 bases from V and 0 from J, leaving 10 bases between them. The CDR3 spans 14 residues. Germline V gene data show CDR1 as MDHEN and CDR2 as SYDVKM. CDR3 DNA sequence: TGTGCCAGCACCACGGAAGTAGCCAAAAACATTCAGTACTTC. Its translation: CASTTEVAKNIQYF.

V is TRBV11-2 and J is TRBJ2-1; D might be TRBD1 (6 bases). Germline V gives CDR1 SGHAT, CDR2 FQNNGV. This CDR3 has 16 amino acids. Between the trimmed V and J ends, which lost 2 bases and 1 base, there was a span of 12 bases. CDR3 protein: CASSLRQGSSYNEQFF. The CDR3 DNA reads as TGTGCCAGCAGCTTACGCCAGGGGTCATCCTACAATGAGCAGTTCTTC.

The V call is TRBV11-2, the J call TRBJ2-7, with TRBD1 identical over 7 bases. The CDR3 runs to 15 residues. The junction had 12 bases not matched to a gene; V was cut back by 5 bases and J by 5 bases. Germline V CDR1 and CDR2: SGHAT, FQNNGV. The CDR3 DNA follows: TGTGCCAGCAGCAAACTCACAGGGGTTAGAAACGAGCAGTACTTC. It yields the protein CASSKLTGVRNEQYF.

In nucleotides, the CDR3 is TGCGCCAGCAGCCAACGTACCGGGACAGAGGCATACTTC. It is translated as CASSQRTGTEAYF. This chain connects TRBV5-1 to TRBJ2-7; 7 bases are shared with TRBD1. The CDR3 contains 13 residues. With V trimmed by 4 bases and J by 13 bases, 14 bases remained unmatched. Germline values: CDR1 SGHRS, CDR2 YFSETQ.

The rearrangement joins TRBV5-1 to TRBJ1-2; 7 bases are shared with TRBD1. V lost 0 bases, J lost 3 bases, and 5 bases stayed unmatched. The CDR3 extends over 15 amino acids. Per germline, CDR1 SGHRS and CDR2 YFSETQ. CDR3 in amino acids: CASSLGEGQDYGYTF. CDR3 sequence (DNA): TGCGCCAGCAGCTTGGGAGAAGGACAGGACTATGGCTACACCTTC.

This clone has a single count. V gene TRBV6-5 combines with J gene TRBJ2-2; D call uncertain. The CDR3 has 12 amino acids. Trimming took 6 bases from V and 5 from J, leaving 7 bases between them. Germline V lookup: CDR1 MNHEY, CDR2 SVGAGI. The CDR3, as DNA: TGTGCCAGCAGAGAGAGGACCGGGGAGCTGTTTTTT. Its protein is CASRERTGELFF.

The CDR3 DNA sequence: TGTGCCAGCAGCATCCGACAGGGCAAGGTCACAGATACGCAGTATTTT. Protein product: CASSIRQGKVTDTQYF. The chain couples TRBV21-1 to TRBJ2-3; the table calls TRBD1, which could not be checked here. TRBV21-1 counts as a pseudogene. This CDR3 has 16 amino acids.

The chain couples TRBV15 to TRBJ2-7, with 13 positions matching TRBD2. CDR1 and CDR2 from the germline V gene are LNHNV and YYDKDF (reference sequence). The CDR3 has 15 amino acids. V lost 0 bases to trimming and J lost 6 bases; unmatched junction nucleotides: 2. This CDR3 is CATSRELAGGSEQYF. In DNA, the CDR3 is TGTGCCACCAGCAGAGAACTAGCGGGAGGGAGCGAGCAGTACTTC.

The chain uses TRBV4-3 and TRBJ2-5; D is unclear. The CDR3 loop spans 13 amino acids. Germline V gene data show CDR1 as LGHNA and CDR2 as YSLEER. The V gene lost 4 bases and the J gene lost 8 bases, with 14 bases spanning the gap. CDR3 protein: CASSRTAGGTQYF. The CDR3 DNA reads TGCGCCAGCAGCCGGACGGCTGGTGGCACCCAGTACTTC.

The chain has TRBV9 and TRBJ2-1, with D possibly being TRBD1 or TRBD2 (5 bases each). The V and J ends lost 5 bases and 4 bases respectively, with 16 bases between them. Germline loops: CDR1 SGDLS, CDR2 YYNGEE. This CDR3 contains 15 residues. The CDR3 DNA reads as TGTGCCAGCAGTTTCCGGGACCAAGATTACAATGAGCAGTTCTTC. This encodes CASSFRDQDYNEQFF.

This chain uses TRBV11-2 with TRBJ2-2, with a tentative D call TRBD2 (7 bases). The CDR3 runs to 15 residues. Germline lookup yields CDR1 SGHAT and CDR2 FQNNGV. The V gene lost 5 bases and the J gene lost 6 bases, with 16 bases spanning the gap. This chain's CDR3 is CASSPRPGGAGELFF. DNA of the CDR3: TGTGCCAGCAGCCCCCGCCCGGGGGGCGCCGGGGAGCTGTTTTTT. Variable domain in full (rest from reference TRBV11-2 and TRBJ2-2): EAGVAQSPRYKIIEKRQSVAFWCNPISGHATLYWYQQILGQGPKLLIQFQNNGVVDDSQLPKDRFSAERLKGVDSTLKIQPAKLEDSAVYLCASSPRPGGAGELFFGEGSRLTVL.

The V and J genes are TRBV6-4 and TRBJ1-1; TRBD1 matches 8 bases. This CDR3 has 14 amino acids. Trimming at V came to 4 bases and at J to 5 bases, leaving 6 bases not matched to a gene. CDR1 and CDR2 (germline): MRHNA, SNTAGT. Here the CDR3 DNA reads TGTGCCAGCAGTGCCCGACAGGGGATGACTGAAGCTTTCTTT. Its translation: CASSARQGMTEAFF.

The J gene is TRBJ2-3, the V gene TRBV11-3; perhaps TRBD1 as D (5 bases). Trimming shortened V by 2 bases and J by 2 bases, and 14 bases separated the two germline ends. Germline V gene data show CDR1 as SGHNT and CDR2 as YENEEA. The CDR3 runs to 16 residues. This chain's CDR3 is CASSLSQSGFTDTQYF. The CDR3 DNA reads as TGTGCCAGCAGCTTATCTCAGTCAGGGTTCACAGATACGCAGTATTTT.

This sequence joins TRBV5-1 and TRBJ2-7, with TRBD1 identical over 7 bases. Germline V gives CDR1 SGHRS, CDR2 YFSETQ. Germline trimming cut 1 base from V and 2 bases from J; bases unmatched to any gene: 9. The CDR3 sequence is 16 residues long. CDR3 coding DNA: TGCGCCAGCAGCTTGCGGGACAGCCGAAACACCTACGAGCAGTACTTC. The encoded protein is CASSLRDSRNTYEQYF.